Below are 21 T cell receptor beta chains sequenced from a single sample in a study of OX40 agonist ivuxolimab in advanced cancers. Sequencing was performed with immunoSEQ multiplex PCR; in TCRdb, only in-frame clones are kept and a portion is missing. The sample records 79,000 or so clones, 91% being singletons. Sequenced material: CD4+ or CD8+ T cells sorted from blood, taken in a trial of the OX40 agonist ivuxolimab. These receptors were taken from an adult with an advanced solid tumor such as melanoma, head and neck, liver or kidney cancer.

CDR3 bases: TGTGCCAGCAGCCAGACAGCAAACTATGGCTACACCTTC. It is translated as CASSQTANYGYTF. The gene calls are TRBV5-5 and TRBJ1-2, with D maybe TRBD1 (5 bases). Looked up from germline, CDR1 is SGHKS and CDR2 is YYEKEE (reference sequence). This CDR3 comprises 13 residues. V was shortened by 4 bases and J by 2 bases, with 9 bases between the two germline ends.

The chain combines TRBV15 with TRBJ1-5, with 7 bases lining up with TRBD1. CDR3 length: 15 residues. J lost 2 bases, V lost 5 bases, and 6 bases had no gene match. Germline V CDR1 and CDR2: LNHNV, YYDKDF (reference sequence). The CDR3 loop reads CATSVTGVGNQPQHF. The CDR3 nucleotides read TGTGCCACCAGCGTCACAGGGGTCGGCAATCAGCCCCAGCATTTT.

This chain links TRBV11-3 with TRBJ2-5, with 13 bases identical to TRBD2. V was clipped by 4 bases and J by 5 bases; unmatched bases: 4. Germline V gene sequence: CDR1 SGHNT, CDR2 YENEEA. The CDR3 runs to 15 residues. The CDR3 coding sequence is TGTGCCAGCAGCTCCGGACTAGCGGGAGAGGAGACCCAGTACTTC. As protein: CASSSGLAGEETQYF. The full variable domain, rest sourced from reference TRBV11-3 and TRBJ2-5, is EAGVVQSPRYKIIEKKQPVAFWCNPISGHNTLYWYLQNLGQGPELLIRYENEEAVDDSQLPKDRFSAERLKGVDSTLKIQPAELGDSAVYLCASSSGLAGEETQYFGPGTRLLVL.

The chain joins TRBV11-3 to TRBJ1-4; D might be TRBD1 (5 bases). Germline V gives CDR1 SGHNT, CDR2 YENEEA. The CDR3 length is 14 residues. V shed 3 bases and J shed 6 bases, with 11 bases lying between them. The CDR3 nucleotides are TGTGCCAGCAGCTTCGGGACCCTTGATGAAAAACTGTTTTTT. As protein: CASSFGTLDEKLFF.

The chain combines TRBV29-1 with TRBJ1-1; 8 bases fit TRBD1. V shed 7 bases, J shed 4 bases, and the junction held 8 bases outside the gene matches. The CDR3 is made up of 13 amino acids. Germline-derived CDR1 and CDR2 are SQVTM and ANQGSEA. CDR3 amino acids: CSADRGAGTEAFF. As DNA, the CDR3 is TGCAGCGCCGACAGGGGAGCAGGCACTGAAGCTTTCTTT.

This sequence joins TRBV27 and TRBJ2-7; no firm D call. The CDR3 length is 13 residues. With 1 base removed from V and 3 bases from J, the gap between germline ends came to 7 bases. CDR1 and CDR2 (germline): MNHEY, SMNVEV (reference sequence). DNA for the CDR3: TGTGCCAGCAGTTTATTGCCCAACTACGAGCAGTACTTC. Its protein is CASSLLPNYEQYF.

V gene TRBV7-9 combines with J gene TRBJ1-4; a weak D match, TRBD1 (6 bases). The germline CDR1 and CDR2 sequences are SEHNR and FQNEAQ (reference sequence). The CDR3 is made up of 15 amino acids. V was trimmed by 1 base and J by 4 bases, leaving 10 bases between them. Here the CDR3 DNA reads TGTGCCAGCAGCTTAGGGGGGCAGTTTAATGAAAAACTGTTTTTT. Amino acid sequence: CASSLGGQFNEKLFF.

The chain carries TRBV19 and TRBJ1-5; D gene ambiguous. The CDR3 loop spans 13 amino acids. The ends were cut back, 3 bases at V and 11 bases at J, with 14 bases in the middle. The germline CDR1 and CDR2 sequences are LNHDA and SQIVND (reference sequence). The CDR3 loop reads CASSILEPRAQHF. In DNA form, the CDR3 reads TGTGCCAGTAGTATTCTGGAGCCTCGGGCCCAGCATTTT. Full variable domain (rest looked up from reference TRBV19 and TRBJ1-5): DGGITQSPKYLFRKEGQNVTLSCEQNLNHDAMYWYRQDPGQGLRLIYYSQIVNDFQKGDIAEGYSVSREKKESFPLTVTSAQKNPTAFYLCASSILEPRAQHFGDGTRLSIL.

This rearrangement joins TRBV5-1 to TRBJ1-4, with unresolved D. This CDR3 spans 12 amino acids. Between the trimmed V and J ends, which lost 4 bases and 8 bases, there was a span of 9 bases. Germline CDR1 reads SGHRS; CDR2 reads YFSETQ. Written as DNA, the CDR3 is TGCGCCAGCAGCCCGGGATTCGAAAAACTGTTTTTT. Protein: CASSPGFEKLFF.

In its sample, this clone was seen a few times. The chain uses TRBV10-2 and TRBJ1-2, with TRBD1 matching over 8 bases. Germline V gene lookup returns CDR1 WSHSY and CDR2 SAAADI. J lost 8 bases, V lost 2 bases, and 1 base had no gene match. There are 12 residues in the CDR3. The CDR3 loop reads CASSEDRGGYTF. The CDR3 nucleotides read TGCGCCAGCAGTGAGGACAGGGGCGGCTACACCTTC.

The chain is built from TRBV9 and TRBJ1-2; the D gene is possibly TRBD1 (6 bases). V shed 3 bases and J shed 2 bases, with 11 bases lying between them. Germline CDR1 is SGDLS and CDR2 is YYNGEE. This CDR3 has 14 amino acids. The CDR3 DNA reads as TGTGCCAGCAGCGAATTAGACAGGAACTATGGCTACACCTTC. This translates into CASSELDRNYGYTF.

The CDR3 nucleotides read TGTGCCAGTAGTATCTGGGCGGGAGGTGGAACCGGGGAGCTGTTTTTT. It codes for CASSIWAGGGTGELFF. V gene TRBV19 combines with J gene TRBJ2-2; 8 positions agree with TRBD2. The CDR3 runs 16 residues. Germline assignment: CDR1 LNHDA and CDR2 SQIVND (reference sequence). V dropped 3 bases and J dropped 5; count of bases not matched to a gene: 8.

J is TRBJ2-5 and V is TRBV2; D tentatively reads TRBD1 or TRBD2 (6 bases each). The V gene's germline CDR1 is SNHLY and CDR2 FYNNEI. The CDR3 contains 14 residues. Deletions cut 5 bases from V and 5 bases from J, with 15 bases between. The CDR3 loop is CASSPGGPRETQYF. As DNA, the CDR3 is TGTGCCAGCAGTCCTGGGGGGCCCAGGGAGACCCAGTACTTC.

The CDR3 DNA sequence: TGCGCCAGCAGCACGGACGGCGGGGGGACGCAGTATTTT. Translated: CASSTDGGGTQYF. The chain recombines TRBV5-1 with TRBJ2-3, with TRBD2 matching 8 bases. This CDR3 is built from 13 residues. The germline CDR1 and CDR2 sequences are SGHRS and YFSETQ. Trimming cost V 4 bases and J 9 bases; bases outside gene matches: 7.

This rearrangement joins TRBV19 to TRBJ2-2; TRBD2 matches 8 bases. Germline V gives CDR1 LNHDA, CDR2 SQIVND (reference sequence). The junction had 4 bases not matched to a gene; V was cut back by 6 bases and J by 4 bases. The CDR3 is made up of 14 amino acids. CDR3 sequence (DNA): TGTGCCAGTAGCCAGCGGGAGACCACCGGGGAGCTGTTTTTT. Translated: CASSQRETTGELFF.

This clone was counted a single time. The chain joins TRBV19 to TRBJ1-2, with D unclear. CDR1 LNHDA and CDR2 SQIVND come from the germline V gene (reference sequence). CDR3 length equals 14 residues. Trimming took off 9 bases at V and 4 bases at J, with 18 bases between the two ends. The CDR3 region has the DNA TGTGCCAGACTTAGAGCGGGAAAGGGCTATGGCTACACCTTC. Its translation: CARLRAGKGYGYTF.

CDR3 amino acids: CASSVLGDGYGYTF. The CDR3 DNA reads TGTGCCAGCAGCGTATTGGGGGACGGTTATGGCTACACCTTC. This chain joins TRBV9 and TRBJ1-2; a weak D match, TRBD1 (5 bases). The V end was cut by 1 base, the J end by 5 bases, with 12 bases between. The CDR3 runs to 14 residues. From germline, CDR1 is SGDLS and CDR2 YYNGEE.

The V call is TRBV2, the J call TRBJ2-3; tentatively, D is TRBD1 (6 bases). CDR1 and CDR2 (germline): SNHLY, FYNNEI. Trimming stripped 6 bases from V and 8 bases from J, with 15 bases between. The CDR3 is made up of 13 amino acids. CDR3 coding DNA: TGTGCCAGCAGAGGAGGACAGAGCGGTACGCAGTATTTT. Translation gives CASRGGQSGTQYF.

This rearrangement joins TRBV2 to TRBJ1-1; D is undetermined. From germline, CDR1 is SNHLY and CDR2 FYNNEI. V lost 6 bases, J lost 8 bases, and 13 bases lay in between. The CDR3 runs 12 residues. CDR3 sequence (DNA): TGTGCCAGCAGGGGTCCAGGAATCGAAGCTTTCTTT. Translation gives CASRGPGIEAFF.

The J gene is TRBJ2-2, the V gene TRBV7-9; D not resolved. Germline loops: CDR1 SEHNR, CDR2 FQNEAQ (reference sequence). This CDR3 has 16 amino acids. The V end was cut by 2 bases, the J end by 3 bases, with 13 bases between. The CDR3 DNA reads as TGTGCCAGCAGCTTATCTCCGGGCAGGTACACCGGGGAGCTGTTTTTT. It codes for CASSLSPGRYTGELFF.

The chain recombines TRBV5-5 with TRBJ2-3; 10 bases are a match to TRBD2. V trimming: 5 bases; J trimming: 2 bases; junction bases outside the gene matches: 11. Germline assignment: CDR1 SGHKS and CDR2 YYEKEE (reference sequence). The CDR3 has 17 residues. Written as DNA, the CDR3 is TGTGCCAGCAGACCCTTCCTTAGCGGGAGGTTCACAGATACGCAGTATTTT. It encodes CASRPFLSGRFTDTQYF.